These T cell receptor beta chains were read from a single sample in a study of glioma-infiltrating T cells after dendritic cell vaccination. TCRdb's table, derived via immunoSEQ multiplex PCR, lists solely in-frame clones and lacks some. The sample holds approximately 62,000 clones, approximately 86% seen once. This sample comprised blood, obtained after dendritic cell vaccination. The receptors were gathered from a human donor with glioblastoma. Each CDR3 is given with its conserved first and last residue. The D gene is left open where the match is weak. Some rows have no size entry. The others give once, few or many, or a class for an expanded clone.

TRBV5-1,NA,15,TRBD1,TRBJ1-1,CASSLSQGKGTEAFF,TGCGCCAGCAGCTTATCACAGGGGAAGGGCACTGAAGCTTTCTTT
TRBV5-4,NA,15,NA,TRBJ1-1,CASRPGTSQNTEAFF,TGTGCCAGCAGACCCGGGACATCTCAGAACACTGAAGCTTTCTTT
TRBV4-3,NA,18,NA,TRBJ1-4,CASSQGLGAPTSNEKLFF,TGCGCCAGCAGCCAGGGCCTAGGGGCGCCGACCTCAAATGAAAAACTGTTTTTT
TRBV11-2,NA,18,NA,TRBJ1-2,CASSLNGAGRGGGYGYTF,TGTGCCAGCAGCTTAAATGGGGCAGGCAGGGGCGGAGGCTATGGCTACACCTTC
TRBV5-1,NA,18,TRBD1,TRBJ1-1,CASSPWGPSTGGWTEAFF,TGCGCCAGCAGCCCTTGGGGACCTTCGACAGGGGGGTGGACTGAAGCTTTCTTT
TRBV19,NA,13,NA,TRBJ1-2,CASSITTNYGYTF,TGTGCCAGTAGTATAACAACAAACTATGGCTACACCTTC
TRBV11-3,few,13,TRBD2,TRBJ2-7,CASGISGSDEQYF,TGTGCCAGCGGAATTAGCGGGAGTGACGAGCAGTACTTC
TRBV19,NA,12,NA,TRBJ2-5,CASSTSPETQYF,TGTGCCAGTAGTACGAGTCCGGAGACCCAGTACTTC
TRBV6-1,NA,14,NA,TRBJ2-3,CASSDTQSTDTQYF,TGTGCCAGCAGTGATACACAGAGCACAGATACGCAGTATTTT
TRBV6-5,once,14,NA,TRBJ1-4,CASSMGGTNEKLFF,TGTGCCAGCAGCATGGGGGGAACTAATGAAAAACTGTTTTTT
TRBV4-2,NA,20,TRBD2,TRBJ2-1,CASSQEGRGGGLSSYNEQFF,TGTGCCAGCAGCCAAGAGGGACGCGGGGGGGGCCTGAGCTCCTACAATGAGCAGTTCTTC
TRBV4-1,NA,15,NA,TRBJ2-7,CASSQDPGFGSEQYF,TGCGCCAGCAGCCAAGATCCGGGGTTCGGTAGCGAGCAGTACTTC
TRBV4-2,NA,17,NA,TRBJ2-5,CASSQVGGTAVAETQYF,TGTGCCAGCAGCCAAGTAGGCGGGACCGCCGTCGCAGAGACCCAGTACTTC
TRBV9,NA,17,TRBD1,TRBJ2-6,CASSPATGASGANVLTF,TGTGCCAGCAGCCCGGCGACAGGGGCTAGTGGGGCCAACGTCCTGACTTTC
TRBV5-1,few,16,TRBD2,TRBJ2-3,CASSLGSGGASGTQYF,TGCGCCAGCAGCTTGGGTAGCGGGGGGGCAAGCGGTACGCAGTATTTT
TRBV14,NA,14,NA,TRBJ1-1,CASSQVYGGAEAFF,TGTGCCAGCAGCCAAGTTTATGGGGGGGCTGAAGCTTTCTTT
TRBV7-9,NA,16,NA,TRBJ2-1,CASSSPGLSRLDEQFF,TGTGCCAGCAGCTCCCCGGGACTGTCGAGGTTAGATGAGCAGTTCTTC
TRBV27,NA,18,TRBD1,TRBJ2-6,CASSWGTGWVAGANVLTF,TGTGCCAGCAGTTGGGGGACAGGGTGGGTAGCTGGGGCCAACGTCCTGACTTTC
TRBV29-1,NA,15,TRBD1,TRBJ2-7,CSVVPGQGTSYEQYF,TGCAGCGTTGTACCGGGACAGGGGACCTCCTACGAGCAGTACTTC
TRBV6-1,NA,15,TRBD1,TRBJ2-4,CASNPGQIAKNIQYF,TGTGCCAGCAACCCGGGACAGATAGCCAAAAACATTCAGTACTTC
TRBV7-9,once,13,NA,TRBJ1-1,CASSQDMNTEAFF,TGTGCCAGCAGCCAGGACATGAACACTGAAGCTTTCTTT
TRBV6-1,NA,13,NA,TRBJ1-1,CASSASQETEAFF,TGTGCCAGCAGTGCGTCACAAGAAACTGAAGCTTTCTTT
TRBV18,NA,16,TRBD1,TRBJ2-7,CASSPLGQGIGNEQYF,TGTGCCAGCTCACCACTCGGACAGGGGATAGGAAACGAGCAGTACTTC
TRBV29-1,once,13,NA,TRBJ1-1,CSVAQGSYTEAFF,TGCAGCGTTGCCCAGGGGAGTTACACTGAAGCTTTCTTT